The present entry profiles one T cell receptor (beta chain) with its context. This record comes from a study of blood T cells in healthy people across ages. The wider study: Through template switching, about one barcoded beta molecule was captured per two T cells, as measured in model experiments.

Isolation yielded PBMCs, at least 7 million per sample, in every case. V shed 6 bases and J 3 bases; nucleotides not matched to a gene: 7. The germline V gene has CDR1 SNHLY and CDR2 FYNNEI. The CDR3 has 15 amino acids. Using a J-beta primer mix together with a sample-barcoded 5' primer, a second PCR was run for about 6 to 12 cycles. TCRdb passed the 5' RACE reads through MiXCR, listing each CDR3 protein once. The data show about 1.1 million distinct CDR3 sequences, with under 40% seen just once and less than 15% held by the top ten. The genes are TRBV2 and TRBJ2-1, with 8 nucleotides matching TRBD2. The sequence derives from a man between 18 and 29 years old in good health. Sample: blood. DNA of the CDR3: TGTGCCAGCAGGCCCGAACTAGCGGTCTACAATGAGCAGTTCTTC. The encoded protein is CASRPELAVYNEQFF.